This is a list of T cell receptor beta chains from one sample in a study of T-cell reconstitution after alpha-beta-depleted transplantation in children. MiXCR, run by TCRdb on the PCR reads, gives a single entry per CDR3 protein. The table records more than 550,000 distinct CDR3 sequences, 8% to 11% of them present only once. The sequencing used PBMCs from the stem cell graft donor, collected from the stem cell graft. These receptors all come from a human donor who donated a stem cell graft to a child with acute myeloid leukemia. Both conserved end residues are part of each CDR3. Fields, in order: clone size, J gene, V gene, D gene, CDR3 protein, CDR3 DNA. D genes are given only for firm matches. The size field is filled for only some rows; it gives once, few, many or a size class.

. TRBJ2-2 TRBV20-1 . CSARGITGELFF TGCAGTGCTAGAGGGATTACCGGGGAGCTGTTTTTT
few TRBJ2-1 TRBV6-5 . CASSYSGPPRDEQFF TGTGCCAGCAGTTACTCCGGGCCGCCCAGGGATGAGCAGTTCTTC
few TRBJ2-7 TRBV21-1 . CASRCRDYEQYF TGTGCCAGCCGATGCCGTGACTACGAGCAGTACTTC
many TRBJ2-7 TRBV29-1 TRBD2 CSVESQGEKGLALHEQYF TGCAGCGTTGAATCTCAGGGAGAAAAGGGACTAGCGTTACACGAGCAGTACTTC
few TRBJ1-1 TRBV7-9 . CASSPSGGPEAFF TGTGCCAGCAGCCCCAGTGGAGGGCCTGAAGCTTTCTTT
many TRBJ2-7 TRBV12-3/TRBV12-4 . CASSFGQGPYEQYF TGTGCCAGCAGTTTCGGTCAGGGGCCCTACGAGCAGTACTTC
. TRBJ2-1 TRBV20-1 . CSATDLVNETPQQFF TGCAGTGCTACGGACTTAGTCAATGAGACCCCTCAGCAGTTCTTC
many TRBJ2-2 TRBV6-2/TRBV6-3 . CASSYSRVATGELFF TGTGCCAGCAGTTACTCGAGGGTAGCCACCGGGGAGCTGTTTTTT
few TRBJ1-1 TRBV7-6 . CASSLARKDTEAFF TGTGCCAGCAGCTTGGCCAGGAAGGACACTGAAGCTTTCTTT
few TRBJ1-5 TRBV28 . CASSFYEGPEYQPQHF TGTGCCAGCAGTTTTTATGAGGGGCCGGAGTATCAGCCCCAGCATTTT
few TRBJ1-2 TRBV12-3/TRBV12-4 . CASRDKGKANYGYTF TGTGCCAGCAGGGACAAGGGTAAAGCTAACTATGGCTACACCTTC
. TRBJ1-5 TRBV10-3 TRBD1 CAIRGQGGDQPQHF TGTGCCATCAGGGGACAGGGGGGCGATCAGCCCCAGCATTTT
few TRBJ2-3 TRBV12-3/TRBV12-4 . CASSFLQGRTDTQYF TGTGCCAGCAGTTTCCTCCAGGGGAGGACAGATACGCAGTATTTT
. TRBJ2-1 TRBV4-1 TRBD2 CACSRETSGIYNEQFF TGCGCCTGCAGCCGTGAGACTAGCGGGATCTACAATGAGCAGTTCTTC